Listed below are T cell receptor beta chains from one sample, sequenced in a study of T-cell reconstitution after alpha-beta-depleted transplantation in children. Each CDR3 protein is one row after TCRdb ran MiXCR on the PCR reads. This sample has hundreds of thousands of distinct CDR3 sequences; 16% occur once, and the top ten carry around two fifths. This specimen was PBMCs, mostly from graft donor cells, taken 360 days after TCRalphabeta/CD19-depleted stem cell transplant. These receptors came from a male patient aged 2-15 years who had a stem cell transplant for acute lymphoblastic leukemia, so the T cells may come from the graft donor. The CDR3 runs from the conserved cysteine through the conserved F or W. D genes are given only for firm matches. A clone size is listed for some rows: how often the clone was seen (once, few, many), or a class if it is expanded.

J gene | V gene | D gene | clone size | CDR3 DNA | CDR3 protein
TRBJ2-7 | TRBV12-3/TRBV12-4 | - | many | TGTGCCAGCAGTTTAGGTTGGGAAATAGCCTACTACGAGCAGTACTTC | CASSLGWEIAYYEQYF
TRBJ2-6 | TRBV12-5 | - | few | TGTGCTAGTGGTTTGAGACACATCTCTGGGGCCAACGTCCTGACTTTC | CASGLRHISGANVLTF
TRBJ1-2 | TRBV6-5 | - | - | TGTGCCAGCAGTTACTCCAACCCCATTGGGACAATTAATGATGGCTACACCTTC | CASSYSNPIGTINDGYTF
TRBJ1-1 | TRBV5-1 | - | - | TGCGCCAGCAGCGGGGACCTAGCGTACACTGAAGCTTTCTTT | CASSGDLAYTEAFF
TRBJ2-7 | TRBV4-2 | TRBD2 | - | TGTGCCAGCAGCGGGTCCGCGGGAGTGGAGGAGCAGTACTTC | CASSGSAGVEEQYF
TRBJ1-2 | TRBV5-1 | TRBD1 | - | TGCGCCAGCAGCCCGGGGACAGTTCTTAACTATGGCTACACCTTC | CASSPGTVLNYGYTF
TRBJ2-1 | TRBV4-1 | - | few | TGCGCCAGCACAGGGGACAATGAGCAGTTCTTC | CASTGDNEQFF
TRBJ1-1 | TRBV7-9 | TRBD1 | - | TGTGCCAGCAGCCGACAGGGAATCACTGAAGCTTTCTTT | CASSRQGITEAFF
TRBJ1-5 | TRBV15 | - | - | TGTGCCACCAGCAGAGATCGAGATCAGCCCCAGCATTTT | CATSRDRDQPQHF
TRBJ2-1 | TRBV2 | - | few | TGTGCCAGCCTTGGGGGGTCTGGAAGGAATGAGCAGTTCTTC | CASLGGSGRNEQFF
TRBJ2-7 | TRBV20-1 | TRBD1 | - | TGCAGTGCTAGAGCCGCGGGACAGGGTCTGGACGAGCAGTACTTC | CSARAAGQGLDEQYF
TRBJ2-7 | TRBV7-2 | - | many | TGTGCCAGCAGCTTTTATCCCCCACCAGGGCGAGGCTACGAGCAGTACTTC | CASSFYPPPGRGYEQYF
TRBJ2-5 | TRBV4-1 | TRBD2 | few | TGCGCCAGCAGCCAGGAGCGCCCTCTAGCGGGAGGCTTTTTGTTGGGGGAGACCCAGTACTTC | CASSQERPLAGGFLLGETQYF
TRBJ2-7 | TRBV29-1 | TRBD2 | few | TGCAGCGTTGAAGCGAGCGGGGACCGCTACGAGCAGTACTTC | CSVEASGDRYEQYF
TRBJ2-7 | TRBV10-3 | TRBD2 | - | TGTGCCACCAGTACTAGCGGGAAGGCCTACGAGCAGTACTTC | CATSTSGKAYEQYF
TRBJ2-2 | TRBV7-9 | - | - | TGTGCCAGCCTGAGCCGGACAGCACCGGCCGGGGAGCTGTTTTTT | CASLSRTAPAGELFF
TRBJ2-1 | TRBV4-2 | - | - | TGTGCCAGCAGCCAAGTAGGAGGGAACAATGAGCAGTTCTTC | CASSQVGGNNEQFF
TRBJ1-1 | TRBV5-1 | - | - | TGCGCCAGCAGCTTGGACCTCTCGTCGACGGCGGGTCCGGATGAAGCTTTCTTT | CASSLDLSSTAGPDEAFF
TRBJ2-3 | TRBV2 | - | - | TGTGCCAGCAGTGAAAGTTCTGGGGGCGTTTCAGATACGCAGTATTTT | CASSESSGGVSDTQYF
TRBJ1-3 | TRBV7-9 | TRBD1 | few | TGTGCCAGCAGCGGGGTGGAGGACAGGGGATTTGGAAACACCATATATTTT | CASSGVEDRGFGNTIYF
TRBJ1-5 | TRBV6-4 | TRBD1 | - | TGTGCCTTCAGTTTTTCCGGGACAGGGTATTATAGCAATCAGCCCCAGCATTTT | CAFSFSGTGYYSNQPQHF
TRBJ2-1 | TRBV4-2 | TRBD2 | once | TGTGCCAGCAGCCCTCGGACTAGCAGCTATGAGCAGTTCTTC | CASSPRTSSYEQFF
TRBJ2-7 | TRBV7-9 | - | - | TGTGCCAGCAGCTTAGCGGCTCCGGTCGAGCAGTACTTC | CASSLAAPVEQYF
TRBJ2-3 | TRBV5-1 | - | few | TGCGCCAGCAGCTTGTATCCAGGAACAGATACGCAGTATTTT | CASSLYPGTDTQYF
TRBJ2-5 | TRBV10-3 | - | many | TGTGCCATCAGTGAGTCTGTCCGGGGAGAGACCCAGTACTTC | CAISESVRGETQYF
TRBJ2-3 | TRBV9 | TRBD1 | few | TGTGCCAGCAGCGTAGGAGAGACAGGGGCAGATACGCAGTATTTT | CASSVGETGADTQYF
TRBJ1-1 | TRBV30 | - | - | TGTGCCTGGAGTGTATGGTACACGAACACTGAAGCTTTCTTT | CAWSVWYTNTEAFF
TRBJ1-1 | TRBV28 | - | few | TGTGCCAGCGATCTTTTCGGGACTGAAGCTTTCTTT | CASDLFGTEAFF
TRBJ2-1 | TRBV15 | TRBD2 | few | TGTGCCACCAGCAGAGATGGAGTAGCGGGAGGGCTGTCCAATGAGCAGTTCTTC | CATSRDGVAGGLSNEQFF
TRBJ2-1 | TRBV14 | TRBD1 | many | TGTGCCAGCAGCAAATCAGGGGGCGTACCCTACAATGAGCAGTTCTTC | CASSKSGGVPYNEQFF
TRBJ2-3 | TRBV4-3 | - | - | TGCGCCAGCAGCCAAGATCAACTAGGGGGGCGGGATACGCAGTATTTT | CASSQDQLGGRDTQYF
TRBJ2-1 | TRBV20-1 | TRBD2 | - | TGCAGTGCTAGGGGGCTAGCGGGACAGTTCTTC | CSARGLAGQFF
TRBJ2-5 | TRBV12-3/TRBV12-4 | - | - | TGTGCCAGCAGTTCTCAGGCTAGGGCTATCCAGTACTTC | CASSSQARAIQYF
TRBJ2-1 | TRBV11-3 | - | - | TGTGCCAGCAGCTTACGAAGGGCGCCGGCTGAGCAGTTCTTC | CASSLRRAPAEQFF
TRBJ2-7 | TRBV18 | - | few | TGTGCCAGCTCACCACCGGGACCCTACGAGCAGTACTTC | CASSPPGPYEQYF
TRBJ2-7 | TRBV11-2 | - | few | TGTGCCAGCAGCATTACCCCCCTTCGGGAGCAGTACTTC | CASSITPLREQYF
TRBJ2-1 | TRBV12-3/TRBV12-4 | TRBD2 | - | TGTGCCAGCAGGCCGACTAGCGGGAGTTCAGGGGACAATGAGCAGTTCTTC | CASRPTSGSSGDNEQFF
TRBJ2-7 | TRBV28 | TRBD2 | - | TGTGCCAGCAGGGGACTAGCGTCCTACGAGCAGTACTTC | CASRGLASYEQYF
TRBJ1-2 | TRBV7-3 | TRBD1 | once | TGTGCCAGCAGCTCAACAGACAGGGTCAATGGCTACACCTTC | CASSSTDRVNGYTF
TRBJ2-7 | TRBV4-2 | TRBD2 | once | TGTGCCAGCAGCCTTTCGACTAGCAGCTCCTACGAGCAGTACTTC | CASSLSTSSSYEQYF
TRBJ2-2 | TRBV5-1 | TRBD1 | many | TGCGCCAGCAACCGGGACAGGGTCACCGGGGAGCTGTTTTTT | CASNRDRVTGELFF
TRBJ1-3 | TRBV7-6 | - | few | TGTGCCAGCAGCCAACCAGGGTATGGAAACACCATATATTTT | CASSQPGYGNTIYF
TRBJ2-3 | TRBV4-2 | - | - | TGTGCCAGCAGCAAAGAGGGTAATATCGGGAGATCGCGGGGAGATACGCAGTATTTT | CASSKEGNIGRSRGDTQYF
TRBJ2-4 | TRBV7-9 | TRBD1 | - | TGTGCCAGCAGCTTAGGACAGGGGGTCGAAAACATTCAGTACTTC | CASSLGQGVENIQYF
TRBJ1-4 | TRBV20-1 | - | few | TGCAGTGCGCAGACGAACAGGGACGGGAGTGAAAAACTGTTTTTT | CSAQTNRDGSEKLFF
TRBJ1-1 | TRBV4-1 | - | few | TGCGCCAGCAGCCAAAGGCTCTGGGGTGGAGGAGAAGTAATGAACACTGAAGCTTTCTTT | CASSQRLWGGGEVMNTEAFF
TRBJ2-3 | TRBV11-3 | - | - | TGTGCCAGCAGCTTAACCCAGTGGGATACGCAGTATTTT | CASSLTQWDTQYF
TRBJ2-1 | TRBV28 | - | - | TGTGCCACCAAGGGAGGGGGATCCTACAATGAGCAGTTCTTC | CATKGGGSYNEQFF
TRBJ2-1 | TRBV20-1 | - | - | TGCAGTGCTAGCCCCTGGCGAGCCTACCGATATGAGCAGTTCTTC | CSASPWRAYRYEQFF
TRBJ2-3 | TRBV3-1 | - | - | TGTGCCAGCAGCCATAGGGATCCTCGTGTTAGCACAGATACGCAGTATTTT | CASSHRDPRVSTDTQYF
TRBJ1-5 | TRBV20-1 | - | many | TGCAGTGCTAGAGATTCAAATAGCAATCAGCCCCAGCATTTT | CSARDSNSNQPQHF
TRBJ2-3 | TRBV5-1 | TRBD2 | few | TGCGCCAGCAGCTCCCTAGCGGGCAACACAGATACGCAGTATTTT | CASSSLAGNTDTQYF
TRBJ2-5 | TRBV20-1 | - | few | TGCAGTGCCTACGGGACTTTGCAAGAGACCCAGTACTTC | CSAYGTLQETQYF
TRBJ2-4 | TRBV4-1 | - | - | TGCGCCAGCACCCTACACTCGGGAACCAAAAACATTCAGTACTTC | CASTLHSGTKNIQYF
TRBJ1-1 | TRBV9 | TRBD1 | many | TGTGCCAGCAGCATCGACAGGGGGCCAGTCACTGAAGCTTTCTTT | CASSIDRGPVTEAFF